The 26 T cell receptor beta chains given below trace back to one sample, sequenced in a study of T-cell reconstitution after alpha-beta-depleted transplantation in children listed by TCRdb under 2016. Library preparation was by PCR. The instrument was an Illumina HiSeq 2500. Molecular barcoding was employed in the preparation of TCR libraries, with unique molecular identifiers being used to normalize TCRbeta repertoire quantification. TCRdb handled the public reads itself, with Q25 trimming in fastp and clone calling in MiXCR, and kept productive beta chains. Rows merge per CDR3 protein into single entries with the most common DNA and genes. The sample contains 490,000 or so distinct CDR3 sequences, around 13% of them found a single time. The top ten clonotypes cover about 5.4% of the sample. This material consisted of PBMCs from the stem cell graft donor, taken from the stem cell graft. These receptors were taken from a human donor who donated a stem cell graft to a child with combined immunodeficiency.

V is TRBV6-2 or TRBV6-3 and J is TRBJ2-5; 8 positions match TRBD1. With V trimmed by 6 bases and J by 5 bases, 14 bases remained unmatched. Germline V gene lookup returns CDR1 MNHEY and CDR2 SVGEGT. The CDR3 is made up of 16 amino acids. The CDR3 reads CASSRPTTGVRETQYF. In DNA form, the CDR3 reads TGTGCCAGCAGCCGCCCGACGACAGGGGTTCGGGAGACCCAGTACTTC.

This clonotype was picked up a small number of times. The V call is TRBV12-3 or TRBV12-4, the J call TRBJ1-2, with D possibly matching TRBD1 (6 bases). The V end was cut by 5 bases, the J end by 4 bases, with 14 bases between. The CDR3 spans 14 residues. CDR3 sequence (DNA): TGTGCCAGCAGTCCCCGGGGAGGGGGCTATGGCTACACCTTC. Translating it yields CASSPRGGGYGYTF.

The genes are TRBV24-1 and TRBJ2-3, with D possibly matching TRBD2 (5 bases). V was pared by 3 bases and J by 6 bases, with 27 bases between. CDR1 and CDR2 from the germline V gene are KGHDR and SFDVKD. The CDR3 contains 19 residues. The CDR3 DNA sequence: TGTGCCACCAGTGATCCGAAACCACTAGAAGGCACCCACGGGGATACGCAGTATTTT. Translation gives CATSDPKPLEGTHGDTQYF.

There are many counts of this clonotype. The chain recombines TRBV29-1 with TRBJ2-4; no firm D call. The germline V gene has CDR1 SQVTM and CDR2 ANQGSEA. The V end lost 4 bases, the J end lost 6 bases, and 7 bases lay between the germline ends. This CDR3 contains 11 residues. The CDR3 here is CSVGAVNIQYF. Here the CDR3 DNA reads TGCAGCGTTGGGGCAGTAAACATTCAGTACTTC.

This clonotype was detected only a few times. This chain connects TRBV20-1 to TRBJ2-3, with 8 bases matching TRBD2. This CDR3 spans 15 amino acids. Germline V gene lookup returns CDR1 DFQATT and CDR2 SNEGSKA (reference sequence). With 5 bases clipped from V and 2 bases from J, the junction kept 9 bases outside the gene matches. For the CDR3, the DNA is TGCAGTGCTGCGCTGGCGGGAGGTAACACAGATACGCAGTATTTT. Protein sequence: CSAALAGGNTDTQYF.

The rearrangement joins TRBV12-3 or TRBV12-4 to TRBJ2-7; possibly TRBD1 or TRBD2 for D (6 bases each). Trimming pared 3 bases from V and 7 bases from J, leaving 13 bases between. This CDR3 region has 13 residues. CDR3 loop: CASSLGGAGEQYF. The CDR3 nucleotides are TGTGCCAGCAGTTTGGGGGGCGCTGGGGAGCAGTACTTC.

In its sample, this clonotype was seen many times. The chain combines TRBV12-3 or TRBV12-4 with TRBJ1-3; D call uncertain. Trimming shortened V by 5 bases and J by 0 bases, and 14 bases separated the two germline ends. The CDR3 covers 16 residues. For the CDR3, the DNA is TGTGCCAGCAGTCCCGACCGCTCTTTCTCTGGAAACACCATATATTTT. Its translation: CASSPDRSFSGNTIYF.

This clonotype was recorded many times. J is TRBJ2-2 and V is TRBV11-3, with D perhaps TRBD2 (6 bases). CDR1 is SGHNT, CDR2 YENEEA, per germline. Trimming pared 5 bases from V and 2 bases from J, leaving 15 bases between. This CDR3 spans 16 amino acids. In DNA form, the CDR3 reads TGTGCCAGCAGCCCCATGGGGGGAATTAACACCGGGGAGCTGTTTTTT. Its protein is CASSPMGGINTGELFF.

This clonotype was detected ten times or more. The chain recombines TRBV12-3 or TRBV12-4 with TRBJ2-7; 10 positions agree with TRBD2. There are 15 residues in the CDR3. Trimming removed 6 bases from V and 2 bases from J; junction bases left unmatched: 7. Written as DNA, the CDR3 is TGTGCCAGCAGACCTAGCGGGAGTAAGGCCTACGAGCAGTACTTC. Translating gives CASRPSGSKAYEQYF.

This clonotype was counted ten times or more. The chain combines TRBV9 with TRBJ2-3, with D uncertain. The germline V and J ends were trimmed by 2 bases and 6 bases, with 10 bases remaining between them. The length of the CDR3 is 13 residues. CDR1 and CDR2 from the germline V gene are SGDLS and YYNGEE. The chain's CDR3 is CASSVLLGDTQYF. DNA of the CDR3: TGTGCCAGCAGCGTCCTCCTAGGCGATACGCAGTATTTT. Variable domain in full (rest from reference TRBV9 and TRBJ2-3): DSGVTQTPKHLITATGQRVTLRCSPRSGDLSVYWYQQSLDQGLQFLIQYYNGEERAKGNILERFSAQQFPDLHSELNLSSLELGDSALYFCASSVLLGDTQYFGPGTRLTVL.

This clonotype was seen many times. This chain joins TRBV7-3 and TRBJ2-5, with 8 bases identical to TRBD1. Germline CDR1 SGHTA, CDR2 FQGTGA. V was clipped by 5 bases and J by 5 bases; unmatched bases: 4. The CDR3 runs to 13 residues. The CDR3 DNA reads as TGTGCCAGCAGCGTGGACAGGGATGAGACCCAGTACTTC. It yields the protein CASSVDRDETQYF.

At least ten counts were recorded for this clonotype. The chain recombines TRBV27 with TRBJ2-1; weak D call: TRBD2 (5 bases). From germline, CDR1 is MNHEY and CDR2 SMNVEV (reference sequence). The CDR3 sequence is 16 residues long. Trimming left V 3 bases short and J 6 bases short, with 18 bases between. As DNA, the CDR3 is TGTGCCAGCAGTTTCCCCAGGACGGTCGCGGGCAATGAGCAGTTCTTC. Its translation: CASSFPRTVAGNEQFF.

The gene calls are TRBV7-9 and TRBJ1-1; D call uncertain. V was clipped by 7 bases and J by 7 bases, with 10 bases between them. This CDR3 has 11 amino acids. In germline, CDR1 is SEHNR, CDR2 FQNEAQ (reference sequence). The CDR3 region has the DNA TGTGCCAGCACAGACCGGGGTGAAGCTTTCTTT. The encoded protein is CASTDRGEAFF.

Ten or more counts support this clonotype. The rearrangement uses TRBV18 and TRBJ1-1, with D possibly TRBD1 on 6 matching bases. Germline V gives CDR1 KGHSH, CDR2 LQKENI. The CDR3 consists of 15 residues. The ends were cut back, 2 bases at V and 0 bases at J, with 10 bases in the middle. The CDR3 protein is CASSPIRQVNTEAFF. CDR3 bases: TGTGCCAGCTCACCAATCAGACAGGTGAACACTGAAGCTTTCTTT.

CDR3 DNA: TGTGCCACCAGTGACCCCAGCACAACCCAAGAGACCCAGTACTTC. Translation: CATSDPSTTQETQYF. J is TRBJ2-5 and V is TRBV24-1; the D is unclear. The V and J ends lost 4 bases and 1 base respectively, with 12 bases between them. The length of the CDR3 is 15 residues. Germline lookup yields CDR1 KGHDR and CDR2 SFDVKD.

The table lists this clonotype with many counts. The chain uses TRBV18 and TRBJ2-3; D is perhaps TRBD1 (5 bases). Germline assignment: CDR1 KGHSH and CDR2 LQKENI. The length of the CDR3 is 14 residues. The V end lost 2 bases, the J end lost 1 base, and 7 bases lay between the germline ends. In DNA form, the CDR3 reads TGTGCCAGCTCACCAGAAGGGGGCACAGATACGCAGTATTTT. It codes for CASSPEGGTDTQYF.

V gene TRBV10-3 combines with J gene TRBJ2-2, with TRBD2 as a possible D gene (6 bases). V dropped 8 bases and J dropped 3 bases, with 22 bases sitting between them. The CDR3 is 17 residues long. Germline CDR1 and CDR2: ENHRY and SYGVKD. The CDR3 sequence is CAIHFRDSPPYTGELFF. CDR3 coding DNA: TGTGCCATCCACTTCCGGGACTCCCCACCGTACACCGGGGAGCTGTTTTTT.

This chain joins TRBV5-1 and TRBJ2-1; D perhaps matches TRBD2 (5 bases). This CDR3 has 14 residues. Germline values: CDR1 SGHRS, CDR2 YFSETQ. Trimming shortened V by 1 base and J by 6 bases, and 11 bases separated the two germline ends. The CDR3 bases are TGCGCCAGCAGCTTGAACCTAGCCCGCAATGAGCAGTTCTTC. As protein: CASSLNLARNEQFF.

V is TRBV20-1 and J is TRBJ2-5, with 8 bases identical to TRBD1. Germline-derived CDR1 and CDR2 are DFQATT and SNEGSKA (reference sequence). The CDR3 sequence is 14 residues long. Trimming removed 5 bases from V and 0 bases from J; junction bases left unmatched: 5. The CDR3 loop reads CSAGRTGNQETQYF. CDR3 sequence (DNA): TGCAGTGCTGGACGGACAGGGAACCAAGAGACCCAGTACTTC.

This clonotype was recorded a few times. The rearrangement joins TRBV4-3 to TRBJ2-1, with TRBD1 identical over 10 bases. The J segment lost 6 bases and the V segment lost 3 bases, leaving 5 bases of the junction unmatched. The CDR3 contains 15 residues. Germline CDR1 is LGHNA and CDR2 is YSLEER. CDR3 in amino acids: CASSQGTGETNEQFF. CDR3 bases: TGCGCCAGCAGCCAGGGGACAGGGGAAACCAATGAGCAGTTCTTC.

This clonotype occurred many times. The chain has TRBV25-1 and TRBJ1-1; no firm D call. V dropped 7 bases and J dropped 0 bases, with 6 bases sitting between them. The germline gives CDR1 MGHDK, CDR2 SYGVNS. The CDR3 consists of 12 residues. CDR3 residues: CASKALNTEAFF. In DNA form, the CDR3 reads TGTGCCAGCAAGGCCTTGAACACTGAAGCTTTCTTT.

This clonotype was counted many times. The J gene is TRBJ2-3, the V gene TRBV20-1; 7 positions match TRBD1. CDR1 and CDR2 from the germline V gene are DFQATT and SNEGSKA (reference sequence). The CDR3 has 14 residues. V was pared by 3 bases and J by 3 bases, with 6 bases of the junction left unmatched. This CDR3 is CSARGQSGTDTQYF. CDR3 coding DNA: TGCAGTGCTAGGGGACAGTCGGGTACAGATACGCAGTATTTT.

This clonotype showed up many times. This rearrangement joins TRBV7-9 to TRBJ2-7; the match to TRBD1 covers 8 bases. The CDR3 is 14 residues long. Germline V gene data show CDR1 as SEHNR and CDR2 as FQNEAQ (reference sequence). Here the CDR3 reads CVVRGPRRTYEQYF. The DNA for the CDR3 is TGTGTTGTCAGGGGGCCGAGAAGAACCTACGAGCAGTACTTC.

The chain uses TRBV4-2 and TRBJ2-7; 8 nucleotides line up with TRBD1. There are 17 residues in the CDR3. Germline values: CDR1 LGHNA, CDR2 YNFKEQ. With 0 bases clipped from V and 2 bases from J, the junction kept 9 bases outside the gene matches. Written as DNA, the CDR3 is TGTGCCAGCAGCCAAGATGCCGGACAGGGCCTAACCTACGAGCAGTACTTC. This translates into CASSQDAGQGLTYEQYF.

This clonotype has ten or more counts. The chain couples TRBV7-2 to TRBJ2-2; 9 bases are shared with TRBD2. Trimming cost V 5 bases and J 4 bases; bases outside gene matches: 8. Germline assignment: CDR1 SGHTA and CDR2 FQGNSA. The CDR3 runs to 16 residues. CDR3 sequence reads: CASSRLAGAPTGELFF. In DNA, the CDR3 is TGTGCCAGCAGCCGTTTAGCGGGAGCGCCCACCGGGGAGCTGTTTTTT. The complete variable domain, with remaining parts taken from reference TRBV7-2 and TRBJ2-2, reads GAGVSQSPSNKVTEKGKDVELRCDPISGHTALYWYRQSLGQGLEFLIYFQGNSAPDKSGLPSDRFSAERTGGSVSTLTIQRTQQEDSAVYLCASSRLAGAPTGELFFGEGSRLTVL.

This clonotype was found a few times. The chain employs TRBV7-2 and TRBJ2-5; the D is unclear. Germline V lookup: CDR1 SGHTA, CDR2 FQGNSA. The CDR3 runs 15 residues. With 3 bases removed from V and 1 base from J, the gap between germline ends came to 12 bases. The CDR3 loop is CASSLTSAIQETQYF. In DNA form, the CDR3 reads TGTGCCAGCAGCTTGACTTCAGCCATCCAAGAGACCCAGTACTTC. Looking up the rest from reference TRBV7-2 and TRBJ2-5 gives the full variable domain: GAGVSQSPSNKVTEKGKDVELRCDPISGHTALYWYRQSLGQGLEFLIYFQGNSAPDKSGLPSDRFSAERTGGSVSTLTIQRTQQEDSAVYLCASSLTSAIQETQYFGPGTRLLVL.